The 21 T cell receptor beta chains below come from one sample, sequenced in a study of response to subunit inactivated influenza vaccine. TCRdb analysed the RT-PCR reads with MiXCR anew, one entry per CDR3 protein. In the table there are 450,000 to 500,000 distinct CDR3 sequences, around 9.9% of which are singletons. This material consisted of PBMCs from blood, taken more than 35 days after vaccination. Source of these receptors: a man over 45 who received an inactivated influenza vaccine.

This clonotype was detected many times. This sequence joins TRBV29-1 and TRBJ2-7, with a possible D match to TRBD1 (6 bases). This CDR3 comprises 12 residues. CDR1 and CDR2 (germline): SQVTM, ANQGSEA. Trimming removed 7 bases from V and 7 bases from J, with 17 bases in between. The CDR3 protein is CSALLGAGEQYF. In nucleotides, the CDR3 is TGCAGCGCCCTCCTGGGGGCCGGGGAGCAGTACTTC.

The J gene is TRBJ2-1, the V gene TRBV10-3; no definite D call. The length of the CDR3 is 16 residues. Trimming pared 1 base from V and 5 bases from J, leaving 15 bases between. CDR1 and CDR2 from the germline V gene are ENHRY and SYGVKD. The CDR3 DNA reads TGTGCCATCAGTGAGTTGTGGGTAGGTGGTCACAATGAGCAGTTCTTC. Amino acids: CAISELWVGGHNEQFF.

This clonotype appeared a few times. The chain is built from TRBV12-3 or TRBV12-4 and TRBJ2-2; the match to TRBD1 covers 7 bases. V was clipped by 6 bases and J by 4 bases; unmatched bases: 5. This CDR3 is built from 14 residues. The CDR3 nucleotides read TGTGCCAGCAGCTCGACAGGGTCCACCGGGGAGCTGTTTTTT. It translates to CASSSTGSTGELFF.

This clonotype has at least ten counts. The J gene is TRBJ2-7, the V gene TRBV4-3, with D perhaps matching TRBD1 or TRBD2 (6 bases each). The germline V gene encodes CDR1 LGHNA and CDR2 YSLEER. V was shortened by 5 bases and J by 5 bases, with 13 bases between the two germline ends. The length of the CDR3 is 13 residues. The CDR3 spells CASSATGADEQYF. The CDR3 DNA follows: TGCGCCAGCAGCGCCACGGGGGCCGACGAGCAGTACTTC.

This clonotype was observed once. The junction and the germline gene differ at one end; a read error may be behind it. The chain combines TRBV18 with TRBJ1-1; D is unclear. CDR1 and CDR2 from the germline V gene are KGHSH and LQKENI. This CDR3 has 18 residues. CDR3 nucleotide sequence: TGTGCCAGCTCACGGGGTCGCGGTAAAATCCTTTCGAACAATGAAGCTTTCTTT. It yields the protein CASSRGRGKILSNNEAFF.

This clonotype was recorded many times. The gene calls are TRBV12-3 or TRBV12-4 and TRBJ1-2; possible D gene TRBD1, 5 bases. Trimming stripped 4 bases from V and 5 bases from J, with 11 bases between. CDR3 length: 13 residues. The CDR3 spells CASSSSGGYGYTF. The CDR3 nucleotides read TGTGCCAGCAGTTCCTCTGGGGGGTATGGCTACACCTTC.

The chain links TRBV7-9 to TRBJ1-1; maybe TRBD1 (5 bases). CDR1 is SEHNR and CDR2 is FQNEAQ in the germline V gene (reference sequence). Trimming left V 5 bases short and J 1 base short, with 14 bases between. The CDR3 totals 15 residues. The CDR3 DNA reads as TGTGCCAGCAGCGCGGCCGGGGGGTGGAACACTGAAGCTTTCTTT. Protein: CASSAAGGWNTEAFF. The full variable domain, completed using reference TRBV7-9 and TRBJ1-1, is DTGVSQNPRHKITKRGQNVTFRCDPISEHNRLYWYRQTLGQGPEFLTYFQNEAQLEKSRLLSDRFSAERPKGSFSTLEIQRTEQGDSAMYLCASSAAGGWNTEAFFGQGTRLTVV.

Only a few counts were recorded for this clonotype. The V call is TRBV6-6, the J call TRBJ1-1; no reliable D call. Trimming removed 9 bases at V and 4 bases at J, with 9 bases between. Germline V lookup: CDR1 MNHNY, CDR2 SVGAGI (reference sequence). The CDR3 covers 11 residues. CDR3 protein: CASAGFTEAFF. CDR3 in DNA: TGTGCCAGTGCTGGTTTCACTGAAGCTTTCTTT.

The V call is TRBV6-4, the J call TRBJ2-3; D is possibly TRBD1 or TRBD2 (6 bases each). The V gene's germline CDR1 is MRHNA and CDR2 SNTAGT. The CDR3 length is 14 residues. Trimming pared 0 bases from V and 8 bases from J, leaving 12 bases between. The CDR3 loop is CASSDSSGAITQYF. The CDR3 DNA reads as TGTGCCAGCAGTGACTCTTCGGGGGCCATTACGCAGTATTTT.

There are many counts of this clonotype. This chain joins TRBV7-9 and TRBJ1-1; 9 bases match TRBD1. This CDR3 is built from 12 residues. V lost 4 bases to trimming and J lost 13 bases; unmatched junction nucleotides: 7. Germline assignment: CDR1 SEHNR and CDR2 FQNEAQ (reference sequence). The DNA of the CDR3 is TGTGCCAGCAGCTCCCGGGGGACAGGGAATTTCTTT. This gives the protein CASSSRGTGNFF.

This clonotype was detected only a few times. The genes are TRBV7-2 and TRBJ2-1, with 10 bases matching TRBD2. From germline, CDR1 is SGHTA and CDR2 FQGNSA. The CDR3 runs 16 residues. The V gene end was trimmed by 6 bases and the J gene end by 3 bases; junction bases not matched to a gene: 8. The CDR3 DNA sequence: TGTGCCAGCAGGCCTCTAGCGGGGGCCATCTACAATGAGCAGTTCTTC. It encodes CASRPLAGAIYNEQFF.

This clonotype has a count of ten or more. The chain combines TRBV29-1 with TRBJ1-1; D is undetermined. Per the germline V gene, CDR1 is SQVTM and CDR2 is ANQGSEA. The CDR3 consists of 13 residues. V lost 2 bases and J 4 bases, leaving 11 bases between the germline ends. This CDR3 is CSVESKLGTEAFF. DNA for the CDR3: TGCAGCGTTGAATCTAAGCTTGGCACTGAAGCTTTCTTT.

The V call is TRBV21-1, the J call TRBJ2-1; the table's D call TRBD2 went unverified against the DNA. TRBV21-1 is a recognized pseudogene. The CDR3 runs 17 residues. CDR3 loop: CASSAYRTSGVYNEQFF. The DNA of the CDR3 is TGTGCCAGCAGCGCCTACCGGACTAGCGGGGTCTACAATGAGCAGTTCTTC.

The V call is TRBV4-3, the J call TRBJ1-2, with no clear D. The CDR3 contains 15 residues. Deletions cut 0 bases from V and 7 bases from J, with 15 bases between. Per the germline V gene, CDR1 is LGHNA and CDR2 is YSLEER. The chain's CDR3 is CASSQDYGRLSGYTF. CDR3 sequence (DNA): TGCGCCAGCAGCCAAGATTACGGCAGACTGAGTGGCTACACCTTC.

This clonotype was observed a few times. The rearrangement links TRBV14 to TRBJ2-7; 11 nucleotides line up with TRBD1. J gave up 8 bases and V 3 bases, and 15 bases lay outside the gene matches. There are 17 residues in the CDR3. Germline loops: CDR1 SGHDN, CDR2 FVKESK. This chain's CDR3 is CASSHTFFTGQGDQQYF. CDR3 nucleotides: TGTGCCAGCAGCCATACCTTCTTCACGGGACAGGGGGACCAGCAGTACTTC.

The rearrangement joins TRBV6-5 to TRBJ2-5; no definite D call. The germline CDR1 and CDR2 sequences are MNHEY and SVGAGI. CDR3 size: 14 residues. V was clipped by 1 base and J by 5 bases, with 11 bases between them. This CDR3 reads CASSYFGSWETQYF. The DNA of the CDR3 is TGTGCCAGCAGTTACTTTGGGTCGTGGGAGACCCAGTACTTC.

Ten or more counts support this clonotype. V gene TRBV12-3 or TRBV12-4 combines with J gene TRBJ1-2, with D uncertain. This CDR3 has 12 amino acids. With 6 bases removed from V and 7 bases from J, the gap between germline ends came to 12 bases. The DNA for the CDR3 is TGTGCCAGCAGCTTGGTCGGAGGTGGCTACACCTTC. Amino acid sequence: CASSLVGGGYTF.

The rearrangement links TRBV4-1 to TRBJ2-7; the match to TRBD2 covers 7 bases. The CDR3 sequence is 14 residues long. V was pared by 1 base and J by 3 bases, with 3 bases of the junction left unmatched. From germline, CDR1 is MGHRA and CDR2 YSYEKL. As DNA, the CDR3 is TGCGCCAGCAGCCAAGGGTCGGGGGGCTACGAGCAGTACTTC. Protein product: CASSQGSGGYEQYF.

This clonotype was seen ten or more times. V is TRBV12-3 or TRBV12-4 and J is TRBJ1-2; TRBD1 agrees at 7 bases. V gave up 4 bases and J gave up 7 bases; unmatched junction bases: 6. CDR3 length equals 13 residues. Here the CDR3 DNA reads TGTGCCAGCAGTTCGCGGACAGGATCTGGCTACACCTTC. It specifies CASSSRTGSGYTF.

This chain connects TRBV4-2 to TRBJ2-1; D remains ambiguous. The CDR3 has 13 amino acids. Trimming left V 3 bases short and J 5 bases short, with 8 bases between. Germline lookup yields CDR1 LGHNA and CDR2 YNFKEQ. CDR3 coding DNA: TGTGCCAGCAGCCAGGCCGCCAACAATGAGCAGTTCTTC. As protein: CASSQAANNEQFF.

The chain has TRBV3-1 and TRBJ1-2, with a tentative D call TRBD1 (6 bases). CDR1 and CDR2 from the germline V gene are LGHDT and YNNKEL (reference sequence). The CDR3 covers 13 residues. V lost 4 bases and J 7 bases, leaving 13 bases between the germline ends. The DNA of the CDR3 is TGTGCCAGCAGCCCTCACAGGGAGTCTGGCTACACCTTC. Its protein product is CASSPHRESGYTF.